This T cell receptor beta chain was sequenced during a study of T-cell memory formation after mild COVID-19. TCRdb re-derived calls from the 5' RACE reads in MiXCR, one entry per CDR3 protein. Among some 290,000 distinct CDR3 sequences listed, under 20% were seen once. V shed 2 bases and J shed 6 bases, with 6 bases lying between them. The CDR3 loop spans 12 amino acids. In germline, CDR1 is SGHNT, CDR2 YYREEE (reference sequence). The sample taken for sequencing was PBMCs or a T cell subset sorted from them (not recorded which). This TCR was recovered from a man aged 18 to 30 who had mild COVID-19 (a few samples of this study predate the infection). Cell type and time point are not known. The chain is built from TRBV5-4 and TRBJ2-1; possible D gene TRBD2, 5 bases. The CDR3 loop is CASSFGVNEQFF. The CDR3 region has the DNA TGTGCCAGCAGCTTCGGGGTCAATGAGCAGTTCTTC.